The clone carrying this T cell receptor (beta chain) has just a few counts. Its cognate antigen is unknown. Repertoires were generated with immunoSEQ multiplex PCR, while TCRdb's copy carries only in-frame clones and drops some. The table has several thousand clones, about 80% seen once; the top ten hold around 50%. The CDR3 has 13 amino acids. Trimming left V 3 bases short and J 5 bases short, with 8 bases between. Germline CDR1 and CDR2: SGDLS and YYNGEE. This sample stems from a study of T cell clonotyping in hematopoietic cell transplantation. Study conclusions and caveats: Few recipient clonotypes overlapped donors; over 95% were de novo at given depth. Cells were unsorted, so CD4 and CD8 contributions were not separated.

This clonotype was obtained from a female patient aged 45 to 65 who had an allogeneic stem cell transplant from a related donor, so the T cells may come from the graft donor. Some clones in this sample may be carry-over from other donors' samples. The sequencing used peripheral blood mononuclear cells, collected 180 days after allogeneic stem cell transplant. The J gene is TRBJ2-2, the V gene TRBV9; D unresolved. This CDR3 reads CASSAHGTGELFF. CDR3 sequence (DNA): TGTGCCAGCAGCGCCCACGGAACCGGGGAGCTGTTTTTT.